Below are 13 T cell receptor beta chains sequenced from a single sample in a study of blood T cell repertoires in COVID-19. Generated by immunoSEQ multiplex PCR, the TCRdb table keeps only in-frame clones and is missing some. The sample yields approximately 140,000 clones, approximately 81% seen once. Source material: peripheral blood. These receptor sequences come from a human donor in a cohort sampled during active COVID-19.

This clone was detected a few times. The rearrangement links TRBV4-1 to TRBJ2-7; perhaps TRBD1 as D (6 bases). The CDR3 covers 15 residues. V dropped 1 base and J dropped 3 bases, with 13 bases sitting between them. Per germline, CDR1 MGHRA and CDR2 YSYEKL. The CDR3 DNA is TGCGCCAGCAGCCAAGCCCCGGTACAGGGCTACGAGCAGTACTTC. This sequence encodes CASSQAPVQGYEQYF.

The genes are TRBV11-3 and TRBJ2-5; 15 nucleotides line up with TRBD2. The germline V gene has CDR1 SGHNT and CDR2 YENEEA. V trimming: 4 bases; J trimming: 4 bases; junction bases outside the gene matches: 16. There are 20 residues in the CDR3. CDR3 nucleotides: TGTGCCAGCAGCTCATACCCGGGACTAGCGGGGGGTCATCCCACAGAGACCCAGTACTTC. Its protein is CASSSYPGLAGGHPTETQYF. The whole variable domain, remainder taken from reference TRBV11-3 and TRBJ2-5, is EAGVVQSPRYKIIEKKQPVAFWCNPISGHNTLYWYLQNLGQGPELLIRYENEEAVDDSQLPKDRFSAERLKGVDSTLKIQPAELGDSAVYLCASSSYPGLAGGHPTETQYFGPGTRLLVL.

The CDR3 DNA reads TGTGCCTGGACTCTGACAGGGGGCAGCACTGAAGCTTTCTTT. It translates to CAWTLTGGSTEAFF. The chain employs TRBV30 and TRBJ1-1; 10 bases map to TRBD1. CDR3 length: 14 amino acids. V lost 4 bases and J lost 4; bases outside the gene matches: 6. The germline CDR1 and CDR2 sequences are GTSNPN and SVGIG (reference sequence).

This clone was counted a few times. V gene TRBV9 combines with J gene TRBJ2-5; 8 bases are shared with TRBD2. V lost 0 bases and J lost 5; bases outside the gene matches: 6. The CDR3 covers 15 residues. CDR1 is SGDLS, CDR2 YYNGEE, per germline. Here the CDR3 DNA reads TGTGCCAGCAGCGTAGCAGCCAGCGGGGGCGAGACCCAGTACTTC. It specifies CASSVAASGGETQYF. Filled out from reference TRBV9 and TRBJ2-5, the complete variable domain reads DSGVTQTPKHLITATGQRVTLRCSPRSGDLSVYWYQQSLDQGLQFLIQYYNGEERAKGNILERFSAQQFPDLHSELNLSSLELGDSALYFCASSVAASGGETQYFGPGTRLLVL.

Written as DNA, the CDR3 is TGTGCCAGCAATGGTCCAGGGAGGAACCCCCGTGAGCAGTTCTTC. It is translated as CASNGPGRNPREQFF. This rearrangement joins TRBV6-5 to TRBJ2-1, with D perhaps matching TRBD2 (6 bases). CDR3 size: 15 residues. Trimming left V 7 bases short and J 9 bases short, with 22 bases between. The germline CDR1 and CDR2 sequences are MNHEY and SVGAGI.

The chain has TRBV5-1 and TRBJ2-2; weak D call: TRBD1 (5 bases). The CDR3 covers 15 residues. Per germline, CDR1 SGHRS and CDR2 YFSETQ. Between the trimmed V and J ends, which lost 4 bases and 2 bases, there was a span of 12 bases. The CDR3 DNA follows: TGCGCCAGCAGCGCACGGACATCCAACACCGGGGAGCTGTTTTTT. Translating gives CASSARTSNTGELFF.

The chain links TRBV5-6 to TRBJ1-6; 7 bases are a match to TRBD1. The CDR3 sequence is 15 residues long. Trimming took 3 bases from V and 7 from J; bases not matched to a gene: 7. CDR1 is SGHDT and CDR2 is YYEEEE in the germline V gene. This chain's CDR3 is CASSYYDRANSPLHF. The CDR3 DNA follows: TGTGCCAGCAGCTACTACGACAGGGCAAATTCACCCCTCCACTTT.

DNA of the CDR3: TGTGCCAGCAGCACCTTATCAGGGGGCCTCCAGCCCCAGCATTTT. As protein: CASSTLSGGLQPQHF. The gene calls are TRBV6-6 and TRBJ1-5; 8 bases align to TRBD1. There are 15 residues in the CDR3. Germline lookup yields CDR1 MNHNY and CDR2 SVGAGI (reference sequence). V was clipped by 6 bases and J by 7 bases; unmatched bases: 11.

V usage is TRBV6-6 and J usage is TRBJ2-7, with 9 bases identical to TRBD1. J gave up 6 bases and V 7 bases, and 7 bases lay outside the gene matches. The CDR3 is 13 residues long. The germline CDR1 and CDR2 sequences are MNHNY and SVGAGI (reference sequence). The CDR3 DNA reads TGTGCCAGCAACCGACAGGGGGGCAGCGAGCAGTACTTC. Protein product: CASNRQGGSEQYF.

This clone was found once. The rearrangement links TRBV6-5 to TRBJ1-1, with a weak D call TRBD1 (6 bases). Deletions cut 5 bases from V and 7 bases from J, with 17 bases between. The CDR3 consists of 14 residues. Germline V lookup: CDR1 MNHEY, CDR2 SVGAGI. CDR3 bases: TGTGCCAGCAGTCTCTTTTACCCGGACAGTGAAGCTTTCTTT. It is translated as CASSLFYPDSEAFF.

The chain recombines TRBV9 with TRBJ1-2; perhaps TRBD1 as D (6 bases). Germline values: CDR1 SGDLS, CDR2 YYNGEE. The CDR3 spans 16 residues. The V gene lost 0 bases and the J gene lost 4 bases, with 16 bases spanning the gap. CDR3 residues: CASSVGGQGTFYGYTF. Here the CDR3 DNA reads TGTGCCAGCAGCGTAGGAGGGCAGGGGACCTTCTATGGCTACACCTTC.

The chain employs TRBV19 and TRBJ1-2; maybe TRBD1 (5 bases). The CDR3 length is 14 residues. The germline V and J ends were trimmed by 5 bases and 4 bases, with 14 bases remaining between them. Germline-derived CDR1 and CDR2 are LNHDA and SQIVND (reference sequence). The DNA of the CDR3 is TGTGCCAGTAGTCCAGGACAAAGGTCCTATGGCTACACCTTC. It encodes CASSPGQRSYGYTF. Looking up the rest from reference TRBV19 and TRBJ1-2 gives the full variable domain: DGGITQSPKYLFRKEGQNVTLSCEQNLNHDAMYWYRQDPGQGLRLIYYSQIVNDFQKGDIAEGYSVSREKKESFPLTVTSAQKNPTAFYLCASSPGQRSYGYTFGSGTRLTVV.

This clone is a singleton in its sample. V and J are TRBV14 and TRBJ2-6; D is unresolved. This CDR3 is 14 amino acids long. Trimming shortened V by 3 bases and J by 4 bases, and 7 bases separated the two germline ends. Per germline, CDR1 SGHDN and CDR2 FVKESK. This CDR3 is CASSQETGANVLTF. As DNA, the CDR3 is TGTGCCAGCAGCCAGGAGACCGGGGCCAACGTCCTGACTTTC.